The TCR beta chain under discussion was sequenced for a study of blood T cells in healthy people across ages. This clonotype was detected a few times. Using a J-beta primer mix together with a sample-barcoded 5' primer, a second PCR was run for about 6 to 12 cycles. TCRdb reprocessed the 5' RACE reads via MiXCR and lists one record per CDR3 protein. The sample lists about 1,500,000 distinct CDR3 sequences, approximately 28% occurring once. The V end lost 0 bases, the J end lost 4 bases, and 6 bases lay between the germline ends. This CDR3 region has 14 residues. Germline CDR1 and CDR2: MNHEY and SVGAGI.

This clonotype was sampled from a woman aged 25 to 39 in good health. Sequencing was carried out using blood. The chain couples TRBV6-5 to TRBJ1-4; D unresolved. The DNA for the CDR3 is TGTGCCAGCAGTTACTCGGGAAATAATGAAAAACTGTTTTTT. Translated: CASSYSGNNEKLFF.